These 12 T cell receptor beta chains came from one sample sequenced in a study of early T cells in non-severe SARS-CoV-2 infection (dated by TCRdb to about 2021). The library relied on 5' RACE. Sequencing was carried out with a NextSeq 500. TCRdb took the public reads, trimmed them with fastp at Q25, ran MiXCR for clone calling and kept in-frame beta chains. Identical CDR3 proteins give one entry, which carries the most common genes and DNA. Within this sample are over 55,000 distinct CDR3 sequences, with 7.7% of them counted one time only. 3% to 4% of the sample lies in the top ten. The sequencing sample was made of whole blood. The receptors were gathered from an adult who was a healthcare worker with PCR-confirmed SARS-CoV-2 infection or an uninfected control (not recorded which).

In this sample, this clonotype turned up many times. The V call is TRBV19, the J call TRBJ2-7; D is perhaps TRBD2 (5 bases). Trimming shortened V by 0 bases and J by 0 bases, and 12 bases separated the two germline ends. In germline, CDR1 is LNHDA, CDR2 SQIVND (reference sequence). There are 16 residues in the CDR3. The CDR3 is CASSIDPTGSSYEQYF. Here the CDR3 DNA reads TGTGCCAGTAGTATAGATCCGACGGGGAGCTCCTACGAGCAGTACTTC.

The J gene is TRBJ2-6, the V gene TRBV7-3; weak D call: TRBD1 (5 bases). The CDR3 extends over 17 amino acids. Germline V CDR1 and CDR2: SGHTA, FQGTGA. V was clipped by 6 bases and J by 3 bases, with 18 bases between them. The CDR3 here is CASSTGPLGVGANVLTF. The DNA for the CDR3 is TGTGCCAGCAGTACAGGTCCTCTAGGAGTTGGGGCCAACGTCCTGACTTTC.

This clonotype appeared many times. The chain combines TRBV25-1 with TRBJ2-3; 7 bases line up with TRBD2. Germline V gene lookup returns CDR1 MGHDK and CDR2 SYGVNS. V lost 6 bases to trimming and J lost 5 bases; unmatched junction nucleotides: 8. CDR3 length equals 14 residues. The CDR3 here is CASSRDYLGDTQYF. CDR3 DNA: TGTGCCAGCAGCCGGGACTACCTCGGAGATACGCAGTATTTT.

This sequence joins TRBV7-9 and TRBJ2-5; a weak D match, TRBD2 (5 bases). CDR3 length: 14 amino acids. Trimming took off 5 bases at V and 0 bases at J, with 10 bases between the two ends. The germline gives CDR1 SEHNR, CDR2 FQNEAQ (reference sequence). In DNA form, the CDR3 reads TGTGCCAGCAGCCCCGGGGTGTACCAAGAGACCCAGTACTTC. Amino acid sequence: CASSPGVYQETQYF. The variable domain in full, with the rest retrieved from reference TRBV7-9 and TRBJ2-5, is DTGVSQNPRHKITKRGQNVTFRCDPISEHNRLYWYRQTLGQGPEFLTYFQNEAQLEKSRLLSDRFSAERPKGSFSTLEIQRTEQGDSAMYLCASSPGVYQETQYFGPGTRLLVL.

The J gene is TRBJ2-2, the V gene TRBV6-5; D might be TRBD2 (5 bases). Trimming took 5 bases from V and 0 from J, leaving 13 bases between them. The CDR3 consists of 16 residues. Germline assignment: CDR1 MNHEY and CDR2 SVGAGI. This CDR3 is CASSGTRMTNTGELFF. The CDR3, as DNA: TGTGCCAGCAGTGGAACTAGGATGACGAACACCGGGGAGCTGTTTTTT.

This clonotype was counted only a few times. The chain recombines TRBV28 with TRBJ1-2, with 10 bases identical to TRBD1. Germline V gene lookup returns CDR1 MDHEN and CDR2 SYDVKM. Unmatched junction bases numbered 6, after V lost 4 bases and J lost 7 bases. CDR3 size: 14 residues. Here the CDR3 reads CASSSPDRGGGYTF. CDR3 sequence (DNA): TGTGCCAGCAGTTCCCCGGACAGGGGGGGTGGCTACACCTTC.

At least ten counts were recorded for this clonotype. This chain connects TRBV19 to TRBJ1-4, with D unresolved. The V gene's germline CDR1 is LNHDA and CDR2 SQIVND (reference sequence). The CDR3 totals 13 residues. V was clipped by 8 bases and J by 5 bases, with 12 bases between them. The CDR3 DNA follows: TGTGCCAGTGTGGACGGACCAAATGAAAAACTGTTTTTT. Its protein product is CASVDGPNEKLFF.

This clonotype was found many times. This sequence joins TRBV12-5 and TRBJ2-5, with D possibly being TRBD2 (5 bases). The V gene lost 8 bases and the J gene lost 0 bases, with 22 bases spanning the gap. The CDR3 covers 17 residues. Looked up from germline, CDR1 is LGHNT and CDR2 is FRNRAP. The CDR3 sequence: CASPPPREQIYQETQYF. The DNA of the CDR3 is TGTGCTAGTCCCCCCCCAAGGGAGCAGATTTACCAAGAGACCCAGTACTTC.

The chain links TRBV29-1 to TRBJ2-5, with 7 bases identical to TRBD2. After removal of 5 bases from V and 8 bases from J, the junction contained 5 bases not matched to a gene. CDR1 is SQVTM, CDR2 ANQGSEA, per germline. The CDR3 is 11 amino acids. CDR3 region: CSVWEGITQYF. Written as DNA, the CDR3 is TGCAGCGTTTGGGAGGGGATAACCCAGTACTTC.

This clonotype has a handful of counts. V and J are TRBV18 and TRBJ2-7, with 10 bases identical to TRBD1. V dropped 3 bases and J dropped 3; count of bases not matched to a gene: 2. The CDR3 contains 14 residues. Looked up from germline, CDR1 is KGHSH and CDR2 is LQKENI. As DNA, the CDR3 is TGTGCCAGCTCACCGCGGACAGGGGGCTACGAGCAGTACTTC. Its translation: CASSPRTGGYEQYF. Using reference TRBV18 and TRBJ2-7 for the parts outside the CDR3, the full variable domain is NAGVMQNPRHLVRRRGQEARLRCSPMKGHSHVYWYRQLPEEGLKFMVYLQKENIIDESGMPKERFSAEFPKEGPSILRIQQVVRGDSAAYFCASSPRTGGYEQYFGPGTRLTVT.

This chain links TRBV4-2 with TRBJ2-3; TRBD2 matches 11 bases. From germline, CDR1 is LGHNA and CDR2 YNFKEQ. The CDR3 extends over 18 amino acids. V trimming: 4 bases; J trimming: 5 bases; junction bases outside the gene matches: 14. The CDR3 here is CASSPYPTSGSLVDTQYF. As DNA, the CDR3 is TGTGCCAGCAGCCCCTACCCTACTAGCGGGAGTTTGGTAGATACGCAGTATTTT.

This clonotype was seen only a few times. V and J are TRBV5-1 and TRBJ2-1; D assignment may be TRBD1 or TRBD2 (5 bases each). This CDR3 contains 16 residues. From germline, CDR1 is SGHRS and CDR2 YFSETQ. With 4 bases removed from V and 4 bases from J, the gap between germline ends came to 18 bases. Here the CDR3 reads CASSAGSGTAYNEQFF. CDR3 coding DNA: TGCGCCAGCAGCGCCGGATCCGGGACGGCATACAATGAGCAGTTCTTC.